The next 14 T cell receptor beta chains were all read from a single sample in a study of T cells after yellow fever vaccination. TCRdb reanalysed the 5' RACE reads using MiXCR and keeps one entry per CDR3 protein. The repertoire holds 96,000 or so distinct CDR3 sequences, roughly 8.2% seen once, with around a sixth in the top ten. Specimen: CD8+ T cells not binding an NS4B(214-222) dextramer, sorted from PBMCs, collected less than 18 days after the first yellow fever vaccination. These TCRs come from a man aged 18 to 29 who received the YFV17D yellow fever vaccine.

The gene calls are TRBV12-3 or TRBV12-4 and TRBJ1-2; D unclear. The CDR3 length is 10 residues. Trimming took off 3 bases at V and 7 bases at J, with 3 bases between the two ends. This chain's CDR3 is CASSFGGYTF. CDR3 nucleotide sequence: TGTGCCAGCAGTTTTGGTGGCTACACCTTC.

This clonotype was observed a few times. The J gene is TRBJ2-5, the V gene TRBV4-3; a weak D match, TRBD2 (5 bases). Trimming took 0 bases from V and 3 from J, leaving 11 bases between them. The CDR3 consists of 15 residues. CDR1 is LGHNA, CDR2 YSLEER, per germline. The CDR3 nucleotides are TGCGCCAGCAGCCAAGATTCGACGGGGAAAGAGACCCAGTACTTC. Its protein is CASSQDSTGKETQYF.

This chain joins TRBV4-1 and TRBJ2-6; possibly TRBD2 for D (6 bases). From germline, CDR1 is MGHRA and CDR2 YSYEKL. Trimming shortened V by 5 bases and J by 0 bases, and 20 bases separated the two germline ends. CDR3 length: 19 residues. CDR3 loop: CASSEGPGLTDSGANVLTF. The CDR3 bases are TGCGCCAGCAGCGAGGGGCCCGGACTAACCGACTCTGGGGCCAACGTCCTGACTTTC.

V usage is TRBV29-1 and J usage is TRBJ2-2; 7 bases agree with TRBD1. The V gene's germline CDR1 is SQVTM and CDR2 ANQGSEA. V gave up 2 bases and J gave up 6 bases; unmatched junction bases: 9. This CDR3 spans 15 amino acids. The CDR3 protein is CSVESGDSVPGELFF. Here the CDR3 DNA reads TGCAGCGTTGAATCTGGGGACAGTGTCCCCGGGGAGCTGTTTTTT.

There are many counts of this clonotype. The chain couples TRBV5-1 to TRBJ2-7, with TRBD1 identical over 9 bases. The CDR3 contains 14 residues. In germline, CDR1 is SGHRS, CDR2 YFSETQ. V lost 0 bases and J lost 2; bases outside the gene matches: 0. The CDR3 reads CASSLGQGAYEQYV. The CDR3 DNA is TGCGCCAGCAGCTTGGGACAGGGGGCCTACGAGCAGTACGTC.

There are a few counts of this clonotype. The genes are TRBV3-1 and TRBJ2-1, with 7 bases lining up with TRBD2. Germline V gives CDR1 LGHDT, CDR2 YNNKEL (reference sequence). V was clipped by 0 bases and J by 1 base; unmatched bases: 3. The CDR3 has 16 residues. The CDR3 bases are TGTGCCAGCAGCCAAGATGGGCGGGAGTCCTACAATGAGCAGTTCTTC. This gives the protein CASSQDGRESYNEQFF.

V gene TRBV6-1 combines with J gene TRBJ2-5; no definite D call. The CDR3 sequence is 13 residues long. Germline V gives CDR1 MNHNS, CDR2 SASEGT. Trimming left V 8 bases short and J 4 bases short, with 14 bases between. CDR3 loop: CASGAGLGETQYF. The CDR3 DNA sequence: TGTGCCAGCGGCGCAGGTTTAGGAGAGACCCAGTACTTC.

The V gene is TRBV4-1, the J gene TRBJ2-7; D possibly uses TRBD1 or TRBD2 (5 bases each). CDR3 length: 14 residues. Trimming took 4 bases from V and 3 from J, leaving 13 bases between them. Germline-derived CDR1 and CDR2 are MGHRA and YSYEKL. The CDR3 DNA reads TGCGCCAGCAGCCTTCGGGGCATTAACTACGAGCAGTACTTC. Its protein product is CASSLRGINYEQYF.

V usage is TRBV19 and J usage is TRBJ1-5; perhaps TRBD1 as D (6 bases). CDR3 length: 14 amino acids. V lost 6 bases and J lost 7, with 16 bases in between. Germline V gene data show CDR1 as LNHDA and CDR2 as SQIVND (reference sequence). As DNA, the CDR3 is TGTGCCAGTAGCAAACAGGGATTAGGCCAGCCCCAGCATTTT. Encoded protein: CASSKQGLGQPQHF.

This clonotype was seen only a few times. V is TRBV30 and J is TRBJ1-5; perhaps TRBD1 as D (6 bases). Trimming stripped 0 bases from V and 3 bases from J, with 12 bases between. This CDR3 has 15 residues. Looked up from germline, CDR1 is GTSNPN and CDR2 is SVGIG (reference sequence). For the CDR3, the DNA is TGTGCCTGGAGTGTACGTGGGGGGGCCAATCAGCCCCAGCATTTT. It yields the protein CAWSVRGGANQPQHF.

The chain has TRBV25-1 and TRBJ2-2; 13 bases are a match to TRBD2. Losses at the gene ends were 1 base for V and 1 base for J; bases not matched to a gene: 6. CDR1 and CDR2 (germline): MGHDK, SYGVNS. The CDR3 sequence is 19 residues long. This chain's CDR3 is CASSEWGTSGVLNTGELFF. CDR3 nucleotides: TGTGCCAGCAGTGAATGGGGGACTAGCGGGGTCCTGAACACCGGGGAGCTGTTTTTT. Full variable domain (remainder filled in from reference TRBV25-1 and TRBJ2-2): EADIYQTPRYLVIGTGKKITLECSQTMGHDKMYWYQQDPGMELHLIHYSYGVNSTEKGDLSSESTVSRIRTEHFPLTLESARPSHTSQYLCASSEWGTSGVLNTGELFFGEGSRLTVL.

The J gene is TRBJ2-1, the V gene TRBV6-6; perhaps D is TRBD1 or TRBD2 (5 bases each). This CDR3 region has 11 residues. The V end lost 8 bases, the J end lost 7 bases, and 9 bases lay between the germline ends. Germline-derived CDR1 and CDR2 are MNHNY and SVGAGI (reference sequence). CDR3 nucleotides: TGTGCCAGCTGGTGGGGGAATGAGCAGTTCTTC. It codes for CASWWGNEQFF.

V and J are TRBV6-5 and TRBJ1-1; no firm D call. The V and J ends lost 0 bases and 0 bases respectively, with 8 bases between them. CDR1 is MNHEY and CDR2 is SVGAGI in the germline V gene. This CDR3 spans 15 amino acids. The CDR3 reads CASSYSAGMNTEAFF. CDR3 sequence (DNA): TGTGCCAGCAGTTACTCAGCTGGGATGAACACTGAAGCTTTCTTT.

The V call is TRBV5-1, the J call TRBJ2-3; the match to TRBD2 covers 12 bases. This CDR3 is 17 amino acids long. Germline CDR1 reads SGHRS; CDR2 reads YFSETQ. V shed 1 base, J shed 5 bases, and the junction held 8 bases outside the gene matches. This chain's CDR3 is CASSLFASGGAGDTQYF. In DNA form, the CDR3 reads TGCGCCAGCAGCTTGTTTGCTAGCGGGGGGGCAGGAGATACGCAGTATTTT. The full variable domain, rest sourced from reference TRBV5-1 and TRBJ2-3, is KAGVTQTPRYLIKTRGQQVTLSCSPISGHRSVSWYQQTPGQGLQFLFEYFSETQRNKGNFPGRFSGRQFSNSRSEMNVSTLELGDSALYLCASSLFASGGAGDTQYFGPGTRLTVL.